This T cell receptor (beta chain) was captured in a study of T-cell reconstitution after alpha-beta-depleted transplantation in children. It was with unique molecular identifiers that the TCRbeta library was prepared. TCRdb ran MiXCR on the PCR reads and lists one entry per CDR3 protein. The sample lists about 490,000 distinct CDR3 sequences, 8% to 11% occurring once. This clonotype was recorded a few times. What it binds is not known. Regarding the study as a whole: Several hundred rapidly expanded clones from non-depleted graft cells reportedly supplied alpha-beta T cells about two months post-transplant. At the one-year point after transplant, T-cell counts and TCRbeta diversity were found to come mostly from T cells that had been newly produced.

The germline V gene encodes CDR1 MNHEY and CDR2 SVGAGI. V lost 2 bases and J 2 bases, leaving 18 bases between the germline ends. This CDR3 is 18 amino acids long. The starting material was PBMCs, obtained before TCRalphabeta/CD19-depleted stem cell transplant. The gene calls are TRBV6-5 and TRBJ2-2; D call uncertain. The receptor was isolated from a child aged 2-9 years with inherited bone marrow failure, due to receive a stem cell transplant. The CDR3 protein is CASSYPRVLRINTGELFF. The CDR3 DNA sequence: TGTGCCAGCAGTTACCCCCGGGTGTTGCGGATCAACACCGGGGAGCTGTTTTTT.